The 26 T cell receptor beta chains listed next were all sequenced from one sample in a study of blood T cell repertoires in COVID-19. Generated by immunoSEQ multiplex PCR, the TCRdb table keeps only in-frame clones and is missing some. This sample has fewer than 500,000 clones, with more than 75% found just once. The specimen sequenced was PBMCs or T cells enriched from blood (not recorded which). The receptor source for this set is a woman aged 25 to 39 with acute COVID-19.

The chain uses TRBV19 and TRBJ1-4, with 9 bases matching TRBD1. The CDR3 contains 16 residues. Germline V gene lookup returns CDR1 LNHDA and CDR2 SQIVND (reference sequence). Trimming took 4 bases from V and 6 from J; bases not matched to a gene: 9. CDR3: CASSRGQGQNYEKLFF. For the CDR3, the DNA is TGTGCCAGTAGTAGGGGACAGGGACAAAACTATGAAAAACTGTTTTTT.

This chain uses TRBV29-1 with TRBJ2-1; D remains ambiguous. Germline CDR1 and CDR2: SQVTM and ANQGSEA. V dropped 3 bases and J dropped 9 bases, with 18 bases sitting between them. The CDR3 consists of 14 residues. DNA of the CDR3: TGCAGCGTTGAGCCGTGGCCGATCCCCAGTGAGCAGTTCTTC. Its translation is CSVEPWPIPSEQFF.

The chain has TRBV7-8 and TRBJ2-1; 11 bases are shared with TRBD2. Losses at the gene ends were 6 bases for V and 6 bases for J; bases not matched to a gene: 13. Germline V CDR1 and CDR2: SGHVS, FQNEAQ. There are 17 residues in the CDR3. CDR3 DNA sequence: TGTGCCAGCAGAACCACTAGCGGGAGTCCCGTCTCCAATGAGCAGTTCTTC. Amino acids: CASRTTSGSPVSNEQFF.

DNA of the CDR3: TGTGCCTGGAGTGTAGGGCTGCTCGGGGGGCTGCGTGGCTACACCTTC. It is translated as CAWSVGLLGGLRGYTF. The chain couples TRBV30 to TRBJ1-2; the D gene is possibly TRBD1 (6 bases). CDR3 length equals 16 residues. The V end was cut by 0 bases, the J end by 7 bases, with 21 bases between. Germline CDR1 and CDR2: GTSNPN and SVGIG (reference sequence).

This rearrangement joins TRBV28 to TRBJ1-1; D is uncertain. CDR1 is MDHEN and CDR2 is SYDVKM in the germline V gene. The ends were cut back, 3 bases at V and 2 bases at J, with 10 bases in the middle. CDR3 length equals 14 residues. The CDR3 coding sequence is TGTGCCAGCAGTTTTGAGGGAAGAAACACTGAAGCTTTCTTT. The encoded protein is CASSFEGRNTEAFF.

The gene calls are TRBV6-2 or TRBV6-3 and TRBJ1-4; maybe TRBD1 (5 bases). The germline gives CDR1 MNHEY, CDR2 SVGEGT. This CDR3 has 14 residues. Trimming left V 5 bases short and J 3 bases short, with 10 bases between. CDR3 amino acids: CASSGQGSNEKLFF. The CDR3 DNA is TGTGCCAGCAGTGGGCAGGGTTCTAATGAAAAACTGTTTTTT.

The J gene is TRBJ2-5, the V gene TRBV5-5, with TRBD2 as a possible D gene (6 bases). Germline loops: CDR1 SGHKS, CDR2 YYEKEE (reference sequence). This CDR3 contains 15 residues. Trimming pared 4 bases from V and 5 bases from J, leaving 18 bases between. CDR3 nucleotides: TGTGCCAGCAGCCGTTATAGTGGTGGGGGGGAGACCCAGTACTTC. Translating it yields CASSRYSGGGETQYF.

The CDR3 loop is CASLSTGGKGDQPQHF. In DNA form, the CDR3 reads TGTGCCAGCTTATCGACAGGGGGAAAGGGCGATCAGCCCCAGCATTTT. This chain links TRBV7-2 with TRBJ1-5; 9 bases map to TRBD1. The ends lost 8 bases at V and 5 bases at J; junction bases unmatched: 13. This CDR3 comprises 16 residues. The germline V gene has CDR1 SGHTA and CDR2 FQGNSA.

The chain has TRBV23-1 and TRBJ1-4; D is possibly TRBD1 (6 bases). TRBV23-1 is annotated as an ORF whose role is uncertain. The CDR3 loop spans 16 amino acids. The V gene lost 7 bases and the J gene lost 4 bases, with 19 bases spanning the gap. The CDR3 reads CASTPGLRGLNEKLFF. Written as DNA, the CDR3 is TGCGCCAGCACCCCAGGGCTGCGGGGGCTTAATGAAAAACTGTTTTTT.

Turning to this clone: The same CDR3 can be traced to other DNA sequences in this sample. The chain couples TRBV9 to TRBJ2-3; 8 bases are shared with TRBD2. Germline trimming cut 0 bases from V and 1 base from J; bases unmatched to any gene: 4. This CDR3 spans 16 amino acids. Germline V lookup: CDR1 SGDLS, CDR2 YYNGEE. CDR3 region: CASSVGVSGGTDTQYF. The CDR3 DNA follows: TGTGCCAGCAGCGTAGGGGTTAGCGGGGGCACAGATACGCAGTATTTT.

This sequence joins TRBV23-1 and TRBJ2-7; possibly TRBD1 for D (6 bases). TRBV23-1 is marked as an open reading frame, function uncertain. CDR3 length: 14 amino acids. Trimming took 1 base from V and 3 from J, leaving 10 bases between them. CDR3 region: CASSQCTGSYEQYF. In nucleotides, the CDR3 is TGCGCCAGCAGTCAATGTACAGGGAGCTACGAGCAGTACTTC.

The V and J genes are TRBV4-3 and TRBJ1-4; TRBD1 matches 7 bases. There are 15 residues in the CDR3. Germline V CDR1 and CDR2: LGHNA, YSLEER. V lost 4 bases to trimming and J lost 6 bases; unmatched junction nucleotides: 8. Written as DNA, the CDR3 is TGCGCCAGCAGCCCAACGACAGGGTACCATGAAAAACTGTTTTTT. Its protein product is CASSPTTGYHEKLFF.

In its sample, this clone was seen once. The CDR3 loop is CASSYRQGGEQFF. CDR3 in DNA: TGTGCCAGCAGCTACCGACAGGGGGGTGAGCAGTTCTTC. The rearrangement uses TRBV7-8 and TRBJ2-1; the match to TRBD1 covers 9 bases. This CDR3 is built from 13 residues. J was trimmed by 9 bases and V by 4 bases; bases with no gene match: 4. Germline V gives CDR1 SGHVS, CDR2 FQNEAQ.

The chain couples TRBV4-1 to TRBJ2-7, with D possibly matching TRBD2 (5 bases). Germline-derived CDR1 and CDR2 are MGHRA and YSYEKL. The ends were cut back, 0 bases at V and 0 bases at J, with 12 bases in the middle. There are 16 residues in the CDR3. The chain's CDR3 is CASSQETGVLSYEQYF. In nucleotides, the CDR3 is TGCGCCAGCAGCCAAGAGACCGGGGTCCTCTCCTACGAGCAGTACTTC.

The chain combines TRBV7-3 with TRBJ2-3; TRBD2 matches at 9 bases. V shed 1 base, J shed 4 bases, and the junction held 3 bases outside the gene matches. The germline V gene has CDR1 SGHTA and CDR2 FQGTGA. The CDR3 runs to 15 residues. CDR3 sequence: CASSLSLAGSDTQYF. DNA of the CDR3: TGTGCCAGCAGCTTAAGTCTAGCGGGGTCAGATACGCAGTATTTT.

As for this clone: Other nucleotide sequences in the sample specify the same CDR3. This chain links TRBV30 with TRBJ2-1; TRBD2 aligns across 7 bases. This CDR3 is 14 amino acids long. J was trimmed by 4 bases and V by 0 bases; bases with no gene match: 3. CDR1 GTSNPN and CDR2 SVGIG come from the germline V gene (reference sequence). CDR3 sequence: CAWSVGGGYNEQFF. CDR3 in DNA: TGTGCCTGGAGTGTTGGCGGGGGTTACAATGAGCAGTTCTTC.

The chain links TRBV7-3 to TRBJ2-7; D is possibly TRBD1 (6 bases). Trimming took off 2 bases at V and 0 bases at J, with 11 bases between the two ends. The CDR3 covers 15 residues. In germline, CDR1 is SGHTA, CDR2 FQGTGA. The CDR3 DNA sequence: TGTGCCAGCAGCTTACGAGGGGACACCTCCTACGAGCAGTACTTC. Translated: CASSLRGDTSYEQYF.

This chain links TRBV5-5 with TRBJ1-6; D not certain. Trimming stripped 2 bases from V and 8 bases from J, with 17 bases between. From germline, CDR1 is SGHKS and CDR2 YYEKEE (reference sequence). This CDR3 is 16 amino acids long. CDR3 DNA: TGTGCCAGCAGCTTACCCCCGGGAGGGTTGGATTCACCCCTCCACTTT. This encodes CASSLPPGGLDSPLHF.

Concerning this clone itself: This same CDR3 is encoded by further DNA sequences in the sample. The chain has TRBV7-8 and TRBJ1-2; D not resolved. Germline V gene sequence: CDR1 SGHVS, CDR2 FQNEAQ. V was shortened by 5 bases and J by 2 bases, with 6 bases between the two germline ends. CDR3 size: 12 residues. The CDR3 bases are TGTGCCAGCAGCCCCGGGAACTATGGCTACACCTTC. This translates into CASSPGNYGYTF. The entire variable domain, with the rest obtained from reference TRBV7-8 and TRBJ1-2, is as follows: GAGVSQSPRYKVAKRGQDVALRCDPISGHVSLFWYQQALGQGPEFLTYFQNEAQLDKSGLPSDRFFAERPEGSVSTLKIQRTQQEDSAVYLCASSPGNYGYTFGSGTRLTVV.

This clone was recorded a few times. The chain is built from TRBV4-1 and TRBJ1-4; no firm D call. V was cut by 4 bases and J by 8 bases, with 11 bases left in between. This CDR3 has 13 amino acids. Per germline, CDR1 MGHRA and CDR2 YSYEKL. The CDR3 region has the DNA TGCGCCAGCAGCCTAGGGCAGCGGGAAAAACTGTTTTTT. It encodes CASSLGQREKLFF.

The CDR3 loop reads CASSPGQTHNSPLHF. In nucleotides, the CDR3 is TGTGCCAGCTCACCGGGACAGACTCATAATTCACCCCTCCACTTT. J is TRBJ1-6 and V is TRBV18; 7 bases match TRBD1. Losses at the gene ends were 3 bases for V and 5 bases for J; bases not matched to a gene: 4. CDR1 and CDR2 (germline): KGHSH, LQKENI. CDR3 size: 15 residues.

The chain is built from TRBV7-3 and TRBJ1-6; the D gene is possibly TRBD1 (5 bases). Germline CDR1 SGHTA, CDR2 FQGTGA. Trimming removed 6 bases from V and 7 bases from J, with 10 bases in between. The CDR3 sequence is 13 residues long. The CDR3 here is CASRGDLNSPLHF. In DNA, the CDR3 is TGTGCCAGCAGAGGGGATTTGAATTCACCCCTCCACTTT.

CDR3 nucleotides: TGCGCCAGCAGCTTGTCCACGGGACAGCTGGGGAGCACTGAAGCTTTCTTT. Translating gives CASSLSTGQLGSTEAFF. The chain joins TRBV5-1 to TRBJ1-1; 7 bases match TRBD1. CDR3 size: 17 residues. Germline assignment: CDR1 SGHRS and CDR2 YFSETQ. Unmatched junction bases numbered 13, after V lost 1 base and J lost 4 bases.

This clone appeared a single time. DNA for the CDR3: TGTGCCAGCAGGGCGCGACAGGCGAACACTGAAGCTTTCTTT. Translated, it gives CASRARQANTEAFF. V gene TRBV6-5 combines with J gene TRBJ1-1; D perhaps matches TRBD1 (6 bases). V dropped 6 bases and J dropped 1 base, with 12 bases sitting between them. CDR1 is MNHEY and CDR2 is SVGAGI in the germline V gene. The CDR3 loop spans 14 amino acids.

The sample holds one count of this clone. The CDR3 region is CASRAQTGLNTEAFF. As DNA, the CDR3 is TGTGCCAGCAGGGCTCAGACAGGGTTGAACACTGAAGCTTTCTTT. This chain links TRBV28 with TRBJ1-1; TRBD1 matches 7 bases. CDR1 and CDR2 (germline): MDHEN, SYDVKM. This CDR3 is built from 15 residues. The ends lost 6 bases at V and 0 bases at J; junction bases unmatched: 7.

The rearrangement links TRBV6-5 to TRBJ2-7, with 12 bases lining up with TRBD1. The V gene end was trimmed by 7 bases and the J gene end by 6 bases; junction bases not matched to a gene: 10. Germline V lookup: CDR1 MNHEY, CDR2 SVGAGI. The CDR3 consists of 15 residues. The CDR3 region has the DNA TGTGCCAGCAACCGGGCGGGACAGGGGGCTGGCGAGCAGTACTTC. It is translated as CASNRAGQGAGEQYF.